The 19 T cell receptor beta chains reported below all come from one sample, sequenced in a study of shared clonotypes between healthy human individuals. Profiling relied on immunoSEQ multiplex PCR, and the TCRdb table lists in-frame clones only, not all of them. The sample includes some 680,000 clones, around four fifths of them seen just once. Sequencing was performed on memory CD4+ T cells sorted from blood. Subset noted: CD45RA-negative fraction. These receptors all stem from a woman aged 25 to 39 in good health.

This clone was seen a handful of times. V usage is TRBV29-1 and J usage is TRBJ2-7; no clear D. The ends were cut back, 1 base at V and 3 bases at J, with 10 bases in the middle. The CDR3 has 13 amino acids. The germline gives CDR1 SQVTM, CDR2 ANQGSEA. CDR3 sequence reads: CSVEAVGNYEQYF. The CDR3 bases are TGCAGCGTTGAAGCGGTCGGCAACTACGAGCAGTACTTC.

The V call is TRBV7-9, the J call TRBJ1-4; no reliable D call. Germline CDR1 is SEHNR and CDR2 is FQNEAQ (reference sequence). V dropped 5 bases and J dropped 6 bases, with 10 bases sitting between them. This CDR3 has 13 residues. The DNA for the CDR3 is TGTGCCAGCAGCCGTAGGATAGATGAAAAACTGTTTTTT. Translating it yields CASSRRIDEKLFF.

This chain links TRBV5-1 with TRBJ1-1; maybe TRBD1 (6 bases). Per the germline V gene, CDR1 is SGHRS and CDR2 is YFSETQ. V dropped 0 bases and J dropped 7 bases, with 7 bases sitting between them. The CDR3 covers 12 residues. CDR3 DNA sequence: TGCGCCAGCAGCTTGGTACAGGGTGAAGCTTTCTTT. Amino acid sequence: CASSLVQGEAFF.

Note on this clone: The identical CDR3 is also encoded by other nucleotide sequences in the sample. The rearrangement joins TRBV19 to TRBJ1-5, with 9 bases matching TRBD1. This CDR3 has 13 residues. Per germline, CDR1 LNHDA and CDR2 SQIVND (reference sequence). The V gene end was trimmed by 6 bases and the J gene end by 6 bases; junction bases not matched to a gene: 3. CDR3 coding DNA: TGTGCCAGTAGCCGGACAGGGGTTCAGCCCCAGCATTTT. Amino acids: CASSRTGVQPQHF.

The chain joins TRBV28 to TRBJ1-4, with 8 bases that match TRBD1. From germline, CDR1 is MDHEN and CDR2 SYDVKM. J gave up 8 bases and V 2 bases, and 13 bases lay outside the gene matches. The CDR3 length is 17 residues. The CDR3 DNA is TGTGCCAGCAGTTTAAATTCGGGCAGGGGGCGAGGGGAAAAACTGTTTTTT. Translating gives CASSLNSGRGRGEKLFF.

The chain has TRBV11-2 and TRBJ2-3; D is possibly TRBD2 (5 bases). There are 15 residues in the CDR3. Germline assignment: CDR1 SGHAT and CDR2 FQNNGV. V lost 1 base, J lost 2 bases, and 10 bases lay in between. CDR3 sequence reads: CASSLGLAPTDTQYF. The CDR3 bases are TGTGCCAGCAGCTTAGGGCTAGCCCCCACAGATACGCAGTATTTT.

The sample holds a few counts of this clone. In the same sample, other DNA sequences code for this CDR3. This chain links TRBV5-1 with TRBJ2-1; the match to TRBD1 covers 8 bases. This CDR3 has 14 residues. Germline V gives CDR1 SGHRS, CDR2 YFSETQ. V shed 2 bases, J shed 8 bases, and the junction held 6 bases outside the gene matches. The CDR3 sequence: CASSLGTGGDEQFF. The CDR3 nucleotides are TGCGCCAGCAGCTTAGGGACAGGAGGGGATGAGCAGTTCTTC.

Regarding this clone: A much larger clone differs from this one at a single base, so this may be a read error. The chain couples TRBV7-9 to TRBJ2-1; D remains unclear. This CDR3 has 11 residues. CDR1 is SEHNR and CDR2 is FQNEAQ in the germline V gene (reference sequence). V lost 3 bases to trimming and J lost 6 bases, with 3 bases between them. The CDR3, as DNA: TGTGCCAGCAGCTTTTCCAATGAGCAGTTCTTC. Its protein is CASSFSNEQFF.

V usage is TRBV5-1 and J usage is TRBJ2-1; 8 positions agree with TRBD2. CDR1 and CDR2 from the germline V gene are SGHRS and YFSETQ. V lost 0 bases and J lost 8; bases outside the gene matches: 13. This CDR3 contains 17 residues. Written as DNA, the CDR3 is TGCGCCAGCAGCTTGGCCATGTTCGGCGGGGGGAGAGATGAGCAGTTCTTC. Its protein is CASSLAMFGGGRDEQFF.

The rearrangement links TRBV19 to TRBJ2-3, with D maybe TRBD2 (6 bases). Germline V lookup: CDR1 LNHDA, CDR2 SQIVND (reference sequence). The V end lost 6 bases, the J end lost 2 bases, and 9 bases lay between the germline ends. The CDR3 is 13 residues long. CDR3 amino acids: CASSSGFTDTQYF. In DNA, the CDR3 is TGTGCCAGTAGCAGCGGGTTCACAGATACGCAGTATTTT.

The sample holds one count of this clone. The chain links TRBV5-1 to TRBJ2-3; 10 bases map to TRBD1. The ends lost 2 bases at V and 2 bases at J; junction bases unmatched: 5. Germline V lookup: CDR1 SGHRS, CDR2 YFSETQ. The CDR3 has 16 residues. In DNA, the CDR3 is TGCGCCAGCAGCTTCTCCGGACAGGGGGTCACAGATACGCAGTATTTT. Its protein product is CASSFSGQGVTDTQYF.

J is TRBJ2-1 and V is TRBV27, with 8 positions matching TRBD1. CDR3 length: 13 residues. The trim removed 6 bases at V and 7 bases at J, leaving 5 bases unmatched. Germline V CDR1 and CDR2: MNHEY, SMNVEV (reference sequence). CDR3 nucleotide sequence: TGTGCCAGCAGCAGGGGGCCTCGGAATGAGCAGTTCTTC. Translated, it gives CASSRGPRNEQFF.

J is TRBJ2-5 and V is TRBV5-1, with 14 positions matching TRBD2. The CDR3 spans 17 residues. The V gene's germline CDR1 is SGHRS and CDR2 YFSETQ. Trimming at V came to 1 base and at J to 5 bases, leaving 7 bases not matched to a gene. The CDR3 region is CASSLTPGLAGGETQYF. For the CDR3, the DNA is TGCGCCAGCAGCTTGACCCCCGGACTAGCGGGAGGCGAGACCCAGTACTTC. Combining the CDR3 with reference TRBV5-1 and TRBJ2-5 gives the whole variable domain KAGVTQTPRYLIKTRGQQVTLSCSPISGHRSVSWYQQTPGQGLQFLFEYFSETQRNKGNFPGRFSGRQFSNSRSEMNVSTLELGDSALYLCASSLTPGLAGGETQYFGPGTRLLVL.

This clone occurred a few times. The chain joins TRBV7-9 to TRBJ2-7; 8 nucleotides line up with TRBD1. The J segment lost 6 bases and the V segment lost 5 bases, leaving 9 bases of the junction unmatched. The length of the CDR3 is 14 residues. The germline gives CDR1 SEHNR, CDR2 FQNEAQ (reference sequence). DNA of the CDR3: TGTGCCAGCAGCCTATCAGGGGGCTGGAGCGAGCAGTACTTC. This sequence encodes CASSLSGGWSEQYF.

The rearrangement joins TRBV6-1 to TRBJ2-7; TRBD2 matches at 8 bases. The CDR3 sequence is 13 residues long. CDR1 is MNHNS, CDR2 SASEGT, per germline. Trimming took 8 bases from V and 3 from J; bases not matched to a gene: 6. CDR3 coding DNA: TGTGCCAGCCTAGGGACTAGAGTCTACGAGCAGTACTTC. This gives the protein CASLGTRVYEQYF.

The chain combines TRBV2 with TRBJ2-2, with 9 bases aligning to TRBD1. The germline V gene encodes CDR1 SNHLY and CDR2 FYNNEI. V shed 3 bases, J shed 5 bases, and the junction held 4 bases outside the gene matches. The CDR3 is made up of 15 amino acids. CDR3 amino acids: CASSDLTGGTGELFF. CDR3 DNA sequence: TGTGCCAGCAGTGATCTGACAGGGGGTACCGGGGAGCTGTTTTTT.

The chain couples TRBV4-2 to TRBJ2-5, with 12 bases lining up with TRBD2. The junction had 2 bases not matched to a gene; V was cut back by 0 bases and J by 0 bases. Germline CDR1 LGHNA, CDR2 YNFKEQ. CDR3 length: 17 residues. The CDR3 bases are TGTGCCAGCAGCCAAGACCCTAGCGGGAGGGACCAAGAGACCCAGTACTTC. Translation: CASSQDPSGRDQETQYF.

The rearrangement links TRBV9 to TRBJ2-3, with D perhaps assigned TRBD1 or TRBD2 (5 bases each). This CDR3 has 13 amino acids. CDR1 and CDR2 (germline): SGDLS, YYNGEE. V was cut by 1 base and J by 8 bases, with 11 bases left in between. CDR3 sequence: CASSVSWGSTQYF. The CDR3 DNA is TGTGCCAGCAGCGTATCTTGGGGGAGTACGCAGTATTTT. Full variable domain (outside the CDR3, taken from reference TRBV9 and TRBJ2-3): DSGVTQTPKHLITATGQRVTLRCSPRSGDLSVYWYQQSLDQGLQFLIQYYNGEERAKGNILERFSAQQFPDLHSELNLSSLELGDSALYFCASSVSWGSTQYFGPGTRLTVL.

This rearrangement joins TRBV6-1 to TRBJ1-5, with 8 bases that match TRBD1. Germline-derived CDR1 and CDR2 are MNHNS and SASEGT. The CDR3 sequence is 16 residues long. V lost 2 bases to trimming and J lost 7 bases; unmatched junction nucleotides: 10. CDR3 nucleotides: TGTGCCAGCAGTGAAATTTTCCAGGACAGGGCCCAGCCCCAGCATTTT. It specifies CASSEIFQDRAQPQHF.